This T cell receptor (beta chain) appears in the sequencing data of a study of T-cell reconstitution after alpha-beta-depleted transplantation in children. The CDR3 sequence is 14 residues long. The germline V and J ends were trimmed by 2 bases and 9 bases, with 14 bases remaining between them. This clonotype appeared many times. Unique molecular identifiers were incorporated into the prepared TCRbeta library. A single record per CDR3 protein comes from TCRdb applying MiXCR to the PCR reads. The data show 450,000 to 500,000 distinct CDR3 sequences, with under 15% seen just once and 4.5% to 6% held by the top ten.

The specimen was PBMCs from the stem cell graft donor, collected from the stem cell graft. The V call is TRBV12-3 or TRBV12-4, the J call TRBJ2-1, with a tentative D call TRBD1 (5 bases). The sequence came from a human donor who donated a stem cell graft to a child with combined immunodeficiency. Written as DNA, the CDR3 is TGTGCCAGCAGTTTAAATGGAAGGGGTAGTGAGCAGTTCTTC. This codes for CASSLNGRGSEQFF.